What follows is one T cell receptor beta chain and its context. An input of about 0.5 to 1 ug of RNA was subjected to reverse transcription using random hexamers. An immunoSEQ multiplex PCR generated amplified TCR beta CDR3 products spanning 54 Vbeta and 13 Jbeta. Via MiXCR, TCRdb re-called the immunoSEQ multiplex PCR reads, giving one row per CDR3 protein. This table holds some 120,000 distinct CDR3 sequences, approximately 90% found once. The sample belongs to a study of CD8 T cells in Susac syndrome. V was trimmed by 3 bases and J by 3 bases, leaving 3 bases between them. Germline CDR1 and CDR2: SNHLY and FYNNEI. This CDR3 is built from 11 residues. CD8+ and CD4+ T cells circulating in blood were sequenced for TCR beta.

This receptor was identified in a human donor in good health. The V and J genes are TRBV2 and TRBJ2-7, with D hard to call. Source material: CD8+ T cells from PBMCs. CDR3 sequence: CASSENYEQYF. The CDR3 DNA is TGTGCCAGCAGTGAGAACTACGAGCAGTACTTC. Looking up the rest from reference TRBV2 and TRBJ2-7 gives the full variable domain: EPEVTQTPSHQVTQMGQEVILRCVPISNHLYFYWYRQILGQKVEFLVSFYNNEISEKSEIFDDQFSVERPDGSNFTLKIRSTKLEDSAMYFCASSENYEQYFGPGTRLTVT.